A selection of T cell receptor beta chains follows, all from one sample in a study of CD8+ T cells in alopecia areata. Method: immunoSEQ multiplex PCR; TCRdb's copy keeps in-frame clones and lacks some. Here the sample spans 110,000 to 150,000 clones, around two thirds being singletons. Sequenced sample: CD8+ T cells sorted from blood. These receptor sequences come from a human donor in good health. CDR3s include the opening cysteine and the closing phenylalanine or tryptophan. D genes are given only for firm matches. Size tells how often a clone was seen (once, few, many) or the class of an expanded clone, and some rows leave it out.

CDR3: CASRSGANVLTF; DNA: TGTGCCAGCCGATCTGGGGCCAACGTCCTGACTTTC; V: TRBV7-9; size: .; J: TRBJ2-6; D: .
CDR3: CATSRRPAGTGELFF; DNA: TGTGCCACCAGCAGAAGGCCGGCGGGCACCGGGGAGCTGTTTTTT; V: TRBV15; size: .; J: TRBJ2-2; D: .
CDR3: CSVEGAGANVLTF; DNA: TGCAGCGTGGAGGGGGCTGGGGCTAACGTCCTGACTTTC; V: TRBV29-1; size: .; J: TRBJ2-6; D: .
CDR3: CASSVPRGDGDTGELFF; DNA: TGTGCCAGCAGCGTCCCCAGGGGAGATGGTGACACCGGGGAGCTGTTTTTT; V: TRBV9; size: .; J: TRBJ2-2; D: .
CDR3: CASGLGQVETQYF; DNA: TGTGCCAGCGGCTTAGGACAGGTCGAGACCCAGTACTTC; V: TRBV28; size: few; J: TRBJ2-5; D: TRBD1
CDR3: CASSIRGLASTDTQYF; DNA: TGTGCCAGTAGTATTAGAGGACTAGCGAGCACAGATACGCAGTATTTT; V: TRBV19; size: .; J: TRBJ2-3; D: TRBD2
CDR3: CASSLLASSFGSGRVGTQYF; DNA: TGTGCCAGCAGTTTACTTGCCAGCAGTTTTGGATCCGGGCGGGTAGGAACGCAGTATTTT; V: TRBV27; size: .; J: TRBJ2-3; D: .
CDR3: CAWSPGALGGYGYTF; DNA: TGTGCCTGGAGTCCCGGGGCGCTCGGTGGCTATGGCTACACCTTC; V: TRBV30; size: .; J: TRBJ1-2; D: .
CDR3: CASRDVGQSAETQYF; DNA: TGTGCCAGCAGAGATGTGGGACAGTCCGCAGAGACCCAGTACTTC; V: TRBV27; size: .; J: TRBJ2-5; D: TRBD1
CDR3: CAWGLGRNEQFF; DNA: TGTGCCTGGGGTCTCGGGAGAAATGAGCAGTTCTTC; V: TRBV30; size: few; J: TRBJ2-1; D: .
CDR3: CASQTGGGYGYTF; DNA: TGTGCCAGCCAGACAGGGGGCGGGTATGGCTACACCTTC; V: TRBV6-5; size: .; J: TRBJ1-2; D: TRBD1
CDR3: CASSVNTGGVFHEQYF; DNA: TGTGCCAGCAGTGTCAATACAGGGGGCGTCTTTCACGAGCAGTACTTC; V: TRBV27; size: .; J: TRBJ2-7; D: TRBD1
CDR3: CSVGGGFAYEQYF; DNA: TGCAGCGTTGGGGGGGGATTCGCCTACGAGCAGTACTTC; V: TRBV29-1; size: .; J: TRBJ2-7; D: TRBD2
CDR3: CASSLGAEYEQYF; DNA: TGTGCCAGCAGCCTAGGGGCAGAATACGAGCAGTACTTC; V: TRBV7-6; size: .; J: TRBJ2-7; D: .
CDR3: CASSGLWTKRVGDTQYF; DNA: TGTGCCAGCAGTGGCTTGTGGACGAAGAGAGTCGGGGATACGCAGTATTTT; V: TRBV2; size: once; J: TRBJ2-3; D: .
CDR3: CSVEDFYGYTF; DNA: TGCAGCGTTGAAGATTTTTATGGCTACACCTTC; V: TRBV29-1; size: .; J: TRBJ1-2; D: .
CDR3: CATRLQVPRRNEQFF; DNA: TGTGCCACGAGACTCCAAGTTCCTCGGAGAAATGAGCAGTTCTTC; V: TRBV6-1; size: .; J: TRBJ2-1; D: .
CDR3: CASSGVGNEQFF; DNA: TGTGCCAGCAGCGGAGTCGGCAATGAGCAGTTCTTC; V: TRBV9; size: .; J: TRBJ2-1; D: .
CDR3: CASSQGGGADYGYTF; DNA: TGCGCCAGCAGCCAAGGAGGGGGCGCGGACTATGGCTACACCTTC; V: TRBV4-1; size: .; J: TRBJ1-2; D: TRBD1
CDR3: CSAEPGSGNNEQFF; DNA: TGCAGCGCTGAGCCAGGGTCGGGGAACAATGAGCAGTTCTTC; V: TRBV29-1; size: .; J: TRBJ2-1; D: .
CDR3: CSVEGTSGRGSYNEQFF; DNA: TGCAGCGTTGAAGGGACTAGCGGGAGAGGTTCCTACAATGAGCAGTTCTTC; V: TRBV29-1; size: .; J: TRBJ2-1; D: TRBD2
CDR3: CASSPSLGASYGYTF; DNA: TGTGCCAGCAGCCCCTCCCTTGGGGCGAGCTATGGCTACACCTTC; V: TRBV7-9; size: few; J: TRBJ1-2; D: .
CDR3: CASSLPSSGRNEQFF; DNA: TGTGCCAGCAGCTTGCCCAGTTCTGGGCGTAATGAGCAGTTCTTC; V: TRBV11-2; size: .; J: TRBJ2-1; D: .
CDR3: CASSLSGRAREQYF; DNA: TGTGCCAGCAGTTTATCAGGACGCGCTAGAGAGCAGTACTTC; V: TRBV27; size: once; J: TRBJ2-7; D: .
CDR3: CASSFPTGELFF; DNA: TGTGCCAGCAGTTTCCCAACCGGGGAGCTGTTTTTT; V: TRBV6-5; size: few; J: TRBJ2-2; D: .
CDR3: CASSSRLARNEQFF; DNA: TGTGCCAGCAGCTCCCGACTAGCTAGGAATGAGCAGTTCTTC; V: TRBV7-9; size: .; J: TRBJ2-1; D: TRBD2
CDR3: CASSLVGGQFGYTF; DNA: TGTGCCAGCAGCTTAGTAGGCGGACAGTTCGGCTACACCTTC; V: TRBV7-9; size: .; J: TRBJ1-2; D: .
CDR3: CASSRDRDGYTF; DNA: TGTGCCAGCAGTAGGGACAGGGATGGCTACACCTTC; V: TRBV6-5; size: .; J: TRBJ1-2; D: TRBD1
CDR3: CASSDQVLWSRSSEQYF; DNA: TGTGCCAGCAGTGACCAGGTCTTGTGGTCCCGGAGCTCCGAGCAGTACTTC; V: TRBV2; size: .; J: TRBJ2-7; D: .
CDR3: CASSGTGGNEQFF; DNA: TGTGCCAGTTCCGGGACAGGGGGCAATGAGCAGTTCTTC; V: TRBV6-5; size: .; J: TRBJ2-1; D: TRBD1
CDR3: CASSLTGQGSYEQYF; DNA: TGTGCCAGCAGCCTAACCGGACAGGGGTCCTACGAGCAGTACTTC; V: TRBV27; size: .; J: TRBJ2-7; D: TRBD1
CDR3: CASRRQGNTEAFF; DNA: TGTGCCAGCAGACGACAGGGGAACACTGAAGCTTTCTTT; V: TRBV5-4; size: .; J: TRBJ1-1; D: TRBD1
CDR3: CASRDPLAGKNTGELFF; DNA: TGTGCCAGCAGGGACCCCCTAGCGGGGAAAAACACCGGGGAGCTGTTTTTT; V: TRBV2; size: .; J: TRBJ2-2; D: TRBD2
CDR3: CSANGGGANEKLFF; DNA: TGCAGCGCCAATGGGGGAGGGGCAAATGAAAAACTGTTTTTT; V: TRBV29-1; size: once; J: TRBJ1-4; D: .
CDR3: CASSWDGYGYTF; DNA: TGTGCCAGTAGTTGGGACGGCTATGGCTACACCTTC; V: TRBV19; size: .; J: TRBJ1-2; D: .
CDR3: CASSPRGGGNYGYTF; DNA: TGCGCCAGCAGCCCAAGGGGAGGGGGCAACTATGGCTACACCTTC; V: TRBV4-1; size: .; J: TRBJ1-2; D: TRBD1
CDR3: CASSSGQGARYEQYF; DNA: TGTGCCAGCAGTAGCGGACAGGGGGCGCGATACGAGCAGTACTTC; V: TRBV7-9; size: .; J: TRBJ2-7; D: TRBD1
CDR3: CANGPGRTYNEQFF; DNA: TGTGCCAACGGACCTGGTAGGACCTACAATGAGCAGTTCTTC; V: TRBV2; size: once; J: TRBJ2-1; D: .
CDR3: CSVDSPQGQETQYF; DNA: TGCAGCGTTGATTCCCCGCAGGGGCAAGAGACCCAGTACTTC; V: TRBV29-1; size: .; J: TRBJ2-5; D: .
CDR3: CASSFPGELFF; DNA: TGTGCCAGCAGCTTTCCCGGGGAGCTGTTTTTT; V: TRBV7-9; size: few; J: TRBJ2-2; D: .
CDR3: CASSLAAAQPQHF; DNA: TGTGCCAGCAGCTTAGCGGCAGCCCAGCCCCAGCATTTT; V: TRBV7-8; size: .; J: TRBJ1-5; D: .
CDR3: CASSFLVHRSGANVLTF; DNA: TGCGCCAGCAGCTTTCTGGTACACAGGTCTGGGGCCAACGTCCTGACTTTC; V: TRBV5-1; size: once; J: TRBJ2-6; D: .
CDR3: CASSRLPGLRISTDTQYF; DNA: TGCGCCAGCAGCCGACTCCCGGGACTGAGGATCAGCACAGATACGCAGTATTTT; V: TRBV4-1; size: few; J: TRBJ2-3; D: .
CDR3: CASSLGSDSNQPQHF; DNA: TGTGCCAGCAGCTTGGGCTCGGATAGCAATCAGCCCCAGCATTTT; V: TRBV5-6; size: .; J: TRBJ1-5; D: .
CDR3: CASSQDYRNTEAFF; DNA: TGCGCCAGCAGCCAAGACTACAGGAACACTGAAGCTTTCTTT; V: TRBV4-1; size: .; J: TRBJ1-1; D: .
CDR3: CASSRGDTQYF; DNA: TGTGCCAGCAGCAGGGGAGATACGCAGTATTTT; V: TRBV27; size: few; J: TRBJ2-3; D: .
CDR3: CASSPIPRGFDEQFF; DNA: TGTGCCAGCAGCCCAATCCCTAGGGGTTTCGATGAGCAGTTCTTC; V: TRBV7-9; size: .; J: TRBJ2-1; D: .